These 11 T cell receptor beta chains came from one sample sequenced in a study of OX40 agonist ivuxolimab in advanced cancers. Produced via immunoSEQ multiplex PCR; TCRdb's table is partial and in-frame only. There are over 55,000 clones in the sample; 65% to 85% occur only once, and around 0.77% lies in the top ten. The source was CD4+ or CD8+ T cells sorted from blood, collected in a trial of the OX40 agonist ivuxolimab. The receptors were sampled from an adult with an advanced solid tumor such as melanoma, head and neck, liver or kidney cancer.

This rearrangement joins TRBV5-1 to TRBJ1-4, with D uncertain. Germline V gives CDR1 SGHRS, CDR2 YFSETQ. Trimming left V 1 base short and J 6 bases short, with 10 bases between. The CDR3 covers 14 residues. The CDR3 DNA sequence: TGCGCCAGCAGCTTGAACACTGCCGATGAAAAACTGTTTTTT. Its translation: CASSLNTADEKLFF. Using reference TRBV5-1 and TRBJ1-4 for the parts outside the CDR3, the full variable domain is KAGVTQTPRYLIKTRGQQVTLSCSPISGHRSVSWYQQTPGQGLQFLFEYFSETQRNKGNFPGRFSGRQFSNSRSEMNVSTLELGDSALYLCASSLNTADEKLFFGSGTQLSVL.

As concerns this clone: Within the sample, other DNA sequences also encode this same CDR3. The gene calls are TRBV7-2 and TRBJ2-2; D is unclear. The CDR3 is 15 amino acids. Germline-derived CDR1 and CDR2 are SGHTA and FQGNSA. Trimming pared 2 bases from V and 0 bases from J, leaving 7 bases between. The CDR3 DNA reads as TGTGCCAGCAGCTTAAATCCGTCGAACACCGGGGAGCTGTTTTTT. As protein: CASSLNPSNTGELFF. The full variable domain, in which reference TRBV7-2 and TRBJ2-2 provide the parts outside the CDR3, is GAGVSQSPSNKVTEKGKDVELRCDPISGHTALYWYRQSLGQGLEFLIYFQGNSAPDKSGLPSDRFSAERTGGSVSTLTIQRTQQEDSAVYLCASSLNPSNTGELFFGEGSRLTVL.

The chain carries TRBV6-5 and TRBJ2-7; perhaps D is TRBD1 or TRBD2 (5 bases each). The CDR3 is 15 amino acids. Trimming pared 0 bases from V and 2 bases from J, leaving 11 bases between. The germline V gene has CDR1 MNHEY and CDR2 SVGAGI. The CDR3 reads CASSYSGVSPYEQYF. The DNA for the CDR3 is TGTGCCAGCAGTTACTCGGGGGTCAGCCCCTACGAGCAGTACTTC.

The chain couples TRBV9 to TRBJ1-5; 9 bases fit TRBD1. CDR3 length: 15 residues. The germline gives CDR1 SGDLS, CDR2 YYNGEE. With V trimmed by 5 bases and J by 4 bases, 7 bases remained unmatched. The CDR3 DNA sequence: TGTGCCAGCAGTGAGGGGACAGGGAAGAATCAGCCCCAGCATTTT. Protein: CASSEGTGKNQPQHF.

The chain combines TRBV6-1 with TRBJ2-5; 10 positions agree with TRBD2. Germline values: CDR1 MNHNS, CDR2 SASEGT. V gave up 8 bases and J gave up 5 bases; unmatched junction bases: 8. The CDR3 loop spans 14 amino acids. DNA for the CDR3: TGTGCCAGCTGTCCTAGCGGGAGTCTCGAGACCCAGTACTTC. Its translation is CASCPSGSLETQYF.

The genes are TRBV2 and TRBJ2-5; tentatively, D is TRBD2 (5 bases). Per germline, CDR1 SNHLY and CDR2 FYNNEI. The CDR3 spans 11 residues. V was shortened by 3 bases and J by 7 bases, with 6 bases between the two germline ends. The CDR3 region is CASSDRGTQYF. The CDR3 nucleotides read TGTGCCAGCAGTGACCGGGGGACCCAGTACTTC.

This chain connects TRBV27 to TRBJ2-7; maybe TRBD1 (6 bases). V was pared by 6 bases and J by 0 bases, with 15 bases between. There are 15 residues in the CDR3. CDR1 and CDR2 (germline): MNHEY, SMNVEV (reference sequence). The CDR3 DNA is TGTGCCAGCAGCACAGGGCCGTCCTTCTCCTACGAGCAGTACTTC. Translated, it gives CASSTGPSFSYEQYF.

The J gene is TRBJ1-6, the V gene TRBV11-3; D perhaps matches TRBD1 (5 bases). CDR1 is SGHNT and CDR2 is YENEEA in the germline V gene. This CDR3 is 13 amino acids long. With 0 bases removed from V and 8 bases from J, the gap between germline ends came to 5 bases. CDR3 loop: CASSLEGDSPLHF. CDR3 nucleotides: TGTGCCAGCAGCTTAGAGGGGGATTCACCCCTCCACTTT. Full variable domain (remainder filled in from reference TRBV11-3 and TRBJ1-6): EAGVVQSPRYKIIEKKQPVAFWCNPISGHNTLYWYLQNLGQGPELLIRYENEEAVDDSQLPKDRFSAERLKGVDSTLKIQPAELGDSAVYLCASSLEGDSPLHFGNGTRLTVT.

This clone was observed once. J is TRBJ2-1 and V is TRBV15, with 10 bases matching TRBD2. The CDR3 runs 16 residues. Germline V lookup: CDR1 LNHNV, CDR2 YYDKDF (reference sequence). V lost 1 base, J lost 7 bases, and 7 bases stayed unmatched. CDR3 nucleotides: TGTGCCACCAGCAGAGCGGGGAGTAGCGGGAGGAATGAGCAGTTCTTC. The encoded protein is CATSRAGSSGRNEQFF.

The V call is TRBV29-1, the J call TRBJ2-1; D possibly corresponds to TRBD2 (5 bases). Trimming shortened V by 4 bases and J by 5 bases, and 6 bases separated the two germline ends. This CDR3 is 11 amino acids long. The germline V gene has CDR1 SQVTM and CDR2 ANQGSEA. The CDR3: CSVGADNEQFF. Written as DNA, the CDR3 is TGCAGCGTTGGAGCGGACAATGAGCAGTTCTTC.

The chain carries TRBV19 and TRBJ2-2; unclear D gene. The V gene lost 4 bases and the J gene lost 1 base, with 10 bases spanning the gap. The germline V gene encodes CDR1 LNHDA and CDR2 SQIVND (reference sequence). The CDR3 runs to 15 residues. The CDR3 reads CASSKSFGNTGELFF. The CDR3 nucleotides are TGTGCCAGTAGTAAGTCCTTCGGGAACACCGGGGAGCTGTTTTTT.